Presented here are 7 T cell receptor beta chains from one specimen sequenced in a study of blood T cells in healthy people across ages. Combining a sample-barcoded 5' primer with a J-beta primer mix, a second PCR ran for roughly 7 to 11 cycles. TCRdb ran MiXCR on the 5' RACE reads and lists one entry per CDR3 protein. The top ten hold over 20% of the sample, which has almost 800,000 distinct CDR3 sequences, 58% seen once. The source material was blood. All receptors come from a man in his thirties or forties in good health.

This clonotype has at least ten counts. This chain connects TRBV21-1 to TRBJ2-7. TRBV21-1 is annotated as a pseudogene. CDR3 length: 18 amino acids. CDR3 residues: CASSKAIPNGPRYYEQYF. CDR3 DNA sequence: TGTGCCAGCAGCAAAGCGATCCCAAACGGTCCTCGGTATTACGAGCAGTACTTC.

This sequence joins TRBV3-1 and TRBJ1-1; 10 bases map to TRBD1. V shed 4 bases, J shed 3 bases, and the junction held 2 bases outside the gene matches. This CDR3 has 14 amino acids. CDR1 is LGHDT, CDR2 YNNKEL, per germline (reference sequence). The DNA for the CDR3 is TGTGCCAGCAGCCGCGGACAGGGGGACACTGAAGCTTTCTTT. Its translation: CASSRGQGDTEAFF.

The CDR3 bases are TGTGCCAGCAGCTTTAAGACCTCGGGCGAGCAGTACTTC. It encodes CASSFKTSGEQYF. The gene calls are TRBV11-2 and TRBJ2-5; no firm D call. The closer fit of TRBJ2-7 to the DNA end suggests the J call may be wrong. The CDR3 loop spans 13 amino acids. Per germline, CDR1 SGHAT and CDR2 FQNNGV.

The chain links TRBV6-1 to TRBJ2-5, with 7 nucleotides matching TRBD2. The tail of the sequence fits TRBJ2-7 better, so the J call may be wrong. Germline CDR1 MNHNS, CDR2 SASEGT. The CDR3 runs 13 residues. CDR3 nucleotide sequence: TGTGCCATCTCCGGCCGGGGAGGGAACGAGCAGTACTTC. It translates to CAISGRGGNEQYF.

This clonotype has just a few counts. The chain has TRBV20-1 and TRBJ2-5; D call uncertain. Trimming removed 1 base at V and 5 bases at J, with 8 bases between. Germline V gene lookup returns CDR1 DFQATT and CDR2 SNEGSKA (reference sequence). CDR3 length: 12 residues. CDR3 nucleotides: TGCAGTGCTAGAGGTGGAAGCGAGACCCAGTACTTC. Translation gives CSARGGSETQYF.

This clonotype was detected a few times. This chain joins TRBV29-1 and TRBJ2-7; either TRBD1 or TRBD2 may fit D (5 bases each). The germline gives CDR1 SQVTM, CDR2 ANQGSEA. The CDR3 contains 12 residues. The V gene lost 7 bases and the J gene lost 2 bases, with 12 bases spanning the gap. The CDR3 is CSAYTGPYEQYF. The CDR3 bases are TGCAGCGCCTACACGGGGCCCTACGAGCAGTACTTC.

The chain recombines TRBV7-2 with TRBJ1-2, with D unresolved. This CDR3 is 12 amino acids long. The V end was cut by 1 base, the J end by 6 bases, with 6 bases between. Per germline, CDR1 SGHTA and CDR2 FQGNSA. CDR3 amino acids: CASSLDDHGYTF. The CDR3 DNA sequence: TGTGCCAGCAGCTTAGATGATCATGGCTACACCTTC.